The 18 T cell receptor beta chains reported below all come from one sample, sequenced in a study of T cells in Graves' hyperthyroidism and ophthalmopathy. RNA transcripts gave rise to amplified TCR beta CDR3 regions. TCR CDR3 regions were first amplified by RT-PCR with HTBI primers. TCRdb used MiXCR to reprocess the multiplex PCR reads, holding one entry per CDR3 protein. The table lists about 660,000 distinct CDR3 sequences, over 40% of them singletons. The specimen sequenced was peripheral blood or thyroid tissue (not recorded which). These receptors originate from an adult man with Graves' disease, either hyperthyroidism or ophthalmopathy (not recorded which).

In regard to this clonotype: A much larger clone is a single base away; this may be a read error. This sequence joins TRBV14 and TRBJ1-6; D unresolved. The germline CDR1 and CDR2 sequences are SGHDN and FVKESK. Trimming removed 4 bases at V and 13 bases at J, with 11 bases between. This CDR3 comprises 12 residues. The CDR3 bases are TGTGCCAGCAGCCGCCGCGGACCCCCCCTCCACTTT. Amino acids: CASSRRGPPLHF.

This clonotype occurred many times. This chain joins TRBV29-1 and TRBJ2-5; D is uncertain. CDR1 is SQVTM and CDR2 is ANQGSEA in the germline V gene. CDR3 length: 13 residues. Trimming cost V 6 bases and J 2 bases, with 13 bases left between them. This chain's CDR3 is CSVAPTKQETQYF. The CDR3 DNA is TGCAGCGTGGCCCCGACAAAACAAGAGACCCAGTACTTC.

V and J are TRBV7-1 and TRBJ2-2; TRBD2 agrees at 14 bases. TRBV7-1 is an ORF; its function is uncertain. Losses at the gene ends were 3 bases for V and 5 bases for J; bases not matched to a gene: 5. This CDR3 comprises 17 residues. This CDR3 is CASSSQGLAGVTGELFF. CDR3 sequence (DNA): TGTGCCAGCAGCTCCCAGGGACTAGCGGGAGTGACCGGGGAGCTGTTTTTT.

This clonotype was counted between two and nine times. The chain uses TRBV29-1 and TRBJ2-5, with 8 positions matching TRBD1. V gave up 6 bases and J gave up 4 bases; unmatched junction bases: 7. The CDR3 totals 13 residues. Germline assignment: CDR1 SQVTM and CDR2 ANQGSEA. DNA of the CDR3: TGCAGCGTCTCCAAGACAGGGGTAGAGACCCAGTACTTC. It translates to CSVSKTGVETQYF.

The chain employs TRBV29-1 and TRBJ1-6; TRBD1 might be the D (6 bases). This CDR3 region has 13 residues. Germline CDR1 is SQVTM and CDR2 is ANQGSEA. V was trimmed by 4 bases and J by 6 bases, leaving 10 bases between them. CDR3 loop: CSVVRDTNSPLHF. The CDR3 region has the DNA TGCAGCGTTGTCCGGGACACTAATTCACCCCTCCACTTT.

V gene TRBV2 combines with J gene TRBJ1-6, with TRBD1 matching over 7 bases. The junction had 9 bases not matched to a gene; V was cut back by 6 bases and J by 7 bases. CDR1 is SNHLY and CDR2 is FYNNEI in the germline V gene. The CDR3 totals 15 residues. CDR3 region: CASSPGTAVNSPLHF. The CDR3 nucleotides read TGTGCCAGCAGCCCCGGGACAGCCGTGAATTCACCCCTCCACTTT.

As for this clonotype: Since no conserved phenylalanine or tryptophan closes the CDR3, a read error is the likely cause. No DNA is shown, since the ends of the CDR3 on it are uncertain; the CDR3 is the one TCRdb lists. The V call is TRBV5-5, the J call TRBJ1-1. CDR1 is SGHKS and CDR2 is YYEKEE in the germline V gene (reference sequence). The CDR3 is 8 amino acids in total, end residues counted. CDR3: CASSYQSR.

The chain carries TRBV7-4 and TRBJ2-7; D perhaps matches TRBD1 (6 bases). Trimming pared 8 bases from V and 6 bases from J, leaving 20 bases between. The CDR3 contains 14 residues. Looked up from germline, CDR1 is SGHVT and CDR2 is SQSDAQ. In DNA form, the CDR3 reads TGTGCCAGCTCACCAATAGGACAGCCAATCGAGCAGTACTTC. This gives the protein CASSPIGQPIEQYF.

The J gene is TRBJ1-2, the V gene TRBV2; D not resolved. V was pared by 4 bases and J by 8 bases, with 20 bases between. This CDR3 comprises 15 residues. Per germline, CDR1 SNHLY and CDR2 FYNNEI. The CDR3 DNA follows: TGTGCCAGCAGTGTATACCCGGGGTTAGAAGGAGGCTACACCTTC. It codes for CASSVYPGLEGGYTF.

This clonotype was seen more than once but under ten times. The chain carries TRBV7-9 and TRBJ1-1, with a possible D match to TRBD1 (6 bases). Looked up from germline, CDR1 is SEHNR and CDR2 is FQNEAQ (reference sequence). The CDR3 runs to 15 residues. Between the trimmed V and J ends, which lost 5 bases and 1 base, there was a span of 14 bases. CDR3 nucleotides: TGTGCCAGCAGCATCCGGGGCAGGGGGAACACTGAAGCTTTCTTT. Amino acid sequence: CASSIRGRGNTEAFF.

Many counts were recorded for this clonotype. The CDR3 DNA follows: TGTGCCAGCAGTTCCCCCCGGGACAGGGGCTACGAGCAGTACTTC. Translated, it gives CASSSPRDRGYEQYF. The V gene is TRBV12-3 or TRBV12-4, the J gene TRBJ2-7; 10 bases map to TRBD1. V was pared by 4 bases and J by 3 bases, with 6 bases of the junction left unmatched. This CDR3 contains 15 residues.

This clonotype occurred many times. This sequence joins TRBV29-1 and TRBJ2-7; D is unresolved. Trimming removed 4 bases at V and 3 bases at J, with 13 bases between. The CDR3 spans 13 residues. Germline CDR1 SQVTM, CDR2 ANQGSEA. CDR3 sequence reads: CSVGDIIVYEQYF. CDR3 DNA: TGCAGCGTTGGTGACATAATTGTCTACGAGCAGTACTTC.

This clonotype was observed a few times. The genes are TRBV4-1 and TRBJ2-7; the D is unclear. The CDR3 length is 15 residues. The V gene's germline CDR1 is MGHRA and CDR2 YSYEKL. V was cut by 1 base and J by 2 bases, with 12 bases left in between. CDR3 sequence reads: CASSQGYGLPYEQYF. DNA of the CDR3: TGCGCCAGCAGCCAAGGGTATGGGCTTCCCTACGAGCAGTACTTC.

This clonotype was detected many times. CDR3 coding DNA: TGTGCCAGCAGTTTTAACAGTCCAGTTGGCTACACCTTC. Translated, it gives CASSFNSPVGYTF. The chain couples TRBV12-3 or TRBV12-4 to TRBJ1-2; no reliable D call. The V end was cut by 3 bases, the J end by 7 bases, with 12 bases between. CDR3 length equals 13 residues.

The chain is built from TRBV6-5 and TRBJ2-2, with unresolved D. V was shortened by 4 bases and J by 5 bases, with 2 bases between the two germline ends. The V gene's germline CDR1 is MNHEY and CDR2 SVGAGI. This CDR3 has 11 residues. The CDR3 region has the DNA TGTGCCAGCAGTTGGACCGGGGAGCTGTTTTTT. Translating it yields CASSWTGELFF.

The chain recombines TRBV6-5 with TRBJ1-6, with 8 positions matching TRBD1. The V segment lost 4 bases and the J segment 14 bases; nucleotides outside the gene matches: 10. There are 14 residues in the CDR3. The germline gives CDR1 MNHEY, CDR2 SVGAGI. The CDR3 spells CASSSRQGRRSLHF. CDR3 DNA: TGTGCCAGCAGTTCCCGACAGGGGCGAAGGTCCCTCCACTTT.

The chain employs TRBV7-8 and TRBJ1-5; D possibly corresponds to TRBD1 (5 bases). This CDR3 region has 15 residues. Trimming cost V 1 base and J 1 base, with 8 bases left between them. Germline V gives CDR1 SGHVS, CDR2 FQNEAQ. The CDR3 DNA is TGTGCCAGCAGCTTAGAGCAGGGCAGCAATCAGCCCCAGCATTTT. It encodes CASSLEQGSNQPQHF.

The chain combines TRBV25-1 with TRBJ2-7, with 7 bases lining up with TRBD1. Germline V gene lookup returns CDR1 MGHDK and CDR2 SYGVNS. The J segment lost 2 bases and the V segment lost 4 bases, leaving 11 bases of the junction unmatched. The CDR3 loop spans 16 amino acids. The chain's CDR3 is CASSARLQGDAYEQYF. DNA of the CDR3: TGTGCCAGCAGTGCTAGATTGCAGGGGGACGCCTACGAGCAGTACTTC.